These 2 T cell receptor beta chains were all obtained from the same sample, sequenced in a study of lymphopenia after photon versus proton radiotherapy. Profiled with immunoSEQ multiplex PCR; TCRdb holds only in-frame clones, not every one. This table holds tens of thousands of clones, roughly 90% found once. Sequences were derived from peripheral blood, sampled from a patient treated with photon-based radiotherapy. Receptor source: a woman in her fifties or sixties with cholangiocarcinoma.

The chain has TRBV10-3 and TRBJ2-7, with TRBD1 as a possible D gene (5 bases). The CDR3 length is 14 residues. The germline CDR1 and CDR2 sequences are ENHRY and SYGVKD. Trimming cost V 10 bases and J 3 bases, with 19 bases left between them. CDR3 amino acids: CATTSVGVDYEQYF. In nucleotides, the CDR3 is TGTGCCACCACCTCGGTAGGGGTTGACTACGAGCAGTACTTC.

The chain carries TRBV9 and TRBJ2-6; D not certain. The CDR3 is 15 amino acids. V was pared by 0 bases and J by 1 base, with 5 bases between. Germline V gene lookup returns CDR1 SGDLS and CDR2 YYNGEE. The CDR3 bases are TGTGCCAGCAGCGTAGAGGGATCTGGGGCCAACGTCCTGACTTTC. It specifies CASSVEGSGANVLTF.